Reported below is one TCR beta chain. These data are taken from a study of cytotoxic CD8 clonotypes in ibrutinib-treated CLL. The CDR3 runs 16 residues. The junction had 17 bases not matched to a gene; V was cut back by 8 bases and J by 4 bases. Germline V CDR1 and CDR2: MDHEN, SYDVKM. Sequencing was performed with immunoSEQ multiplex PCR; in TCRdb, only in-frame clones are kept and a portion is missing. Seen here are 45,000 to 65,000 clones, around four fifths observed once, and the top ten hold roughly 21%. This specimen was PBMCs, taken after 24 months of ibrutinib treatment. This sequence was found in a human donor with chronic lymphocytic leukemia. The chain joins TRBV28 to TRBJ2-7, with 7 bases fitting TRBD2. The CDR3 region has the DNA TGTGCCAGCGATTCCCAAACTGCACCGGGACTATACGAGCAGTACTTC. This translates into CASDSQTAPGLYEQYF.